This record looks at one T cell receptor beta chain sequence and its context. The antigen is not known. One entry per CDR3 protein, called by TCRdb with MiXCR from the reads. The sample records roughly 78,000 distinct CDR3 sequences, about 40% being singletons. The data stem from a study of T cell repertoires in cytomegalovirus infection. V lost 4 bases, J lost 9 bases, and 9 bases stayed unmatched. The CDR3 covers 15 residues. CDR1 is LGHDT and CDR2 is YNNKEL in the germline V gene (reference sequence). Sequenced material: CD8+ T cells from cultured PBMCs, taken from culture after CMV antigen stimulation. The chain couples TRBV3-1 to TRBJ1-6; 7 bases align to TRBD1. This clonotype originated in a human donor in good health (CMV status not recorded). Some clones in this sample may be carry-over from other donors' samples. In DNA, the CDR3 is TGTGCCAGCAGCCCTAAACAGGGGTACGTTTCACCCCTCCACTTT. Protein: CASSPKQGYVSPLHF.